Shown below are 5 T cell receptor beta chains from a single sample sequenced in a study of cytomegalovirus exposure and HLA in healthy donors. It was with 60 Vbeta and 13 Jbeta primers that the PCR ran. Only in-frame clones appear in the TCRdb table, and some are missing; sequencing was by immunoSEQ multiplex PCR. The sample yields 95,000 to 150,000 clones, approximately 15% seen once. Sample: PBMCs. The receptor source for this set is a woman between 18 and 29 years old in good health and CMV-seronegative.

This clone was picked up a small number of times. The CDR3 coding sequence is TGTGCCAGCAGCTTAGTCTCAGAGGGTAATCAAGAGACCCAGTACTTC. Residues: CASSLVSEGNQETQYF. This chain joins TRBV13 and TRBJ2-5; perhaps TRBD2 as D (5 bases). V lost 1 base and J 2 bases, leaving 14 bases between the germline ends. CDR1 and CDR2 from the germline V gene are PRHDT and FYEKMQ (reference sequence). The length of the CDR3 is 16 residues.

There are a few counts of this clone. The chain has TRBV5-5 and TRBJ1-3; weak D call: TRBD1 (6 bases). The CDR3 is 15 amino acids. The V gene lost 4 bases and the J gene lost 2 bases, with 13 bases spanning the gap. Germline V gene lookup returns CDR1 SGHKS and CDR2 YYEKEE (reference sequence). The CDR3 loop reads CASSPRQAAGNTIYF. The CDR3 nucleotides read TGTGCCAGCAGCCCTCGACAGGCCGCTGGAAACACCATATATTTT.

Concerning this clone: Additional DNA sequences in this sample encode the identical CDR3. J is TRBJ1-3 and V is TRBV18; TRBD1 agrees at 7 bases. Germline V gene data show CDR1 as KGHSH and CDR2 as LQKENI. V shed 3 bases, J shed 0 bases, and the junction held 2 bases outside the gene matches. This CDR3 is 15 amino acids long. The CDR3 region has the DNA TGTGCCAGCTCACCCTGGGACAGCTCTGGAAACACCATATATTTT. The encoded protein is CASSPWDSSGNTIYF.

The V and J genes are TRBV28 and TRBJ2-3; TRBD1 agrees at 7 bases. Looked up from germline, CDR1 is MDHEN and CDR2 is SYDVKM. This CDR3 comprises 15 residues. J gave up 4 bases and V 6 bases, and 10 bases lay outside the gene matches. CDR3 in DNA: TGTGCCAGCAGCCCCCCGAAGGGGGCCGCAGATACGCAGTATTTT. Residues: CASSPPKGAADTQYF.

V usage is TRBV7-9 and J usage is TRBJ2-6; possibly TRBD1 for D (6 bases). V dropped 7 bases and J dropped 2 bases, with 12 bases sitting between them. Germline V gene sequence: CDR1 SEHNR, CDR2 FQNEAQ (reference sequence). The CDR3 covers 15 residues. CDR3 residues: CASNKGVAGANVLTF. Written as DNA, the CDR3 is TGTGCCAGCAACAAGGGGGTGGCTGGGGCCAACGTCCTGACTTTC.